The rows below give T cell receptor beta chains drawn from one sample of a study of blood T cell repertoires in COVID-19. This table comes from immunoSEQ multiplex PCR, and its TCRdb copy is limited to in-frame clones, with some not included. The sample yields some 150,000 clones, 87% seen once. Sequences were obtained from peripheral blood. The receptors stem from a woman aged 45-65 years with active or convalescent COVID-19. The conserved cysteine and the conserved F or W are not part of the CDR3 here.

v_call	cdr3_length	j_call	cdr3_aa
TRBV4-3	15	TRBJ2-2	ASSQEGPRGVTGELF
TRBV15	11	TRBJ1-1	ATRRRVDTEAF
TRBV30	12	TRBJ2-7	AWSVGTGSYEQY
TRBV28	12	TRBJ2-6	ASRVGAGANVLT
TRBV19	11	TRBJ1-1	ASSFRDGTEAF
TRBV18	12	TRBJ1-1	ASSPEYEGTEAF
TRBV7-8	13	TRBJ1-1	ASSPRELMNTEAF
TRBV11-3	11	TRBJ2-2	ASSLGGAGELF
TRBV6-5	12	TRBJ2-3	ASNIAGVSDTQY
TRBV6-5	12	TRBJ1-1	ASRSLQGNTEAF
TRBV5-1	14	TRBJ1-6	ASSLGGQGNNSPLH
TRBV7-9	11	TRBJ2-7	ASSPPSFHEQY
TRBV19	12	TRBJ2-1	ASSQGTLVNEQF
TRBV19	11	TRBJ1-5	ASSIYVNQPQH
TRBV19	11	TRBJ1-1	ASSPQGYTEAF
TRBV20-1	9	TRBJ2-7	SAPTGYEQY
TRBV7-9	12	TRBJ1-1	ASRWDSSNTEAF
TRBV19	12	TRBJ2-1	ASSIGLHPNEQF
TRBV5-1	14	TRBJ1-2	ASSSQVRGRGYGYT
TRBV15	17	TRBJ1-5	ATSRGGTGALYSNQPQH
TRBV5-1	11	TRBJ1-2	ASSARTGDGYT
TRBV30	11	TRBJ2-7	AWKLQGDYEQY
TRBV18	13	TRBJ2-5	ASSPPGVTQETQY
TRBV7-2	11	TRBJ2-3	ASSTSGGDTQY
TRBV6-5	12	TRBJ1-2	ASSYSNRDYGYT
TRBV10-1	10	TRBJ2-1	ARAGKYNEQF
TRBV4-1	14	TRBJ2-7	ASSQEPVGAAYEQY
TRBV7-2	13	TRBJ1-2	ASSLTGVTNYGYT
TRBV7-8	13	TRBJ1-6	ASSRAGTGNSPLH
TRBV19	13	TRBJ1-2	ASTPSGQSYYGYT
TRBV9	17	TRBJ2-1	ASSVATGLAGTRNNEQF
TRBV11-3	14	TRBJ1-3	ASSRGQADSGNTIY
TRBV7-2	14	TRBJ1-1	ASSPVGGLRNTEAF
TRBV21-1	13	TRBJ2-1	ASSPRGVARNEQF
TRBV27	10	TRBJ2-7	ASSLKGDEQY
TRBV5-5	15	TRBJ1-1	ASSPAASTGAKTEAF
TRBV27	13	TRBJ2-7	ASSAKTGSGYEQY
TRBV20-1	13	TRBJ1-1	SASPPRGARAEAF
TRBV14	13	TRBJ2-1	ASSQQAHPTSEQF
TRBV30	13	TRBJ1-2	AWDPSGTGTYGYT
TRBV25-1	12	TRBJ2-2	ASRGTGHAGELF
TRBV28	12	TRBJ2-3	ASSFLRDTDTQY
TRBV2	16	TRBJ2-2	ASSEGVIAGTNTGELF
TRBV4-1	11	TRBJ1-1	ASSQGPSTEAF
TRBV9	11	TRBJ2-5	ASSVSRQETQY
TRBV30	13	TRBJ2-1	AWGGKGQGANEQF
TRBV18	13	TRBJ2-3	ASSSGTSPTDTQY
TRBV15	14	TRBJ1-5	ATSYRRSQGNQPQH
TRBV6-2/TRBV6-3	14	TRBJ1-1	ASSDRQGWGNTEAF
TRBV11-2	13	TRBJ2-7	ASSFPDSRSYEQY
TRBV10-3	13	TRBJ1-1	AIRDSQGPNTEAF
TRBV5-1	13	TRBJ1-1	ASSLFSGDRTEAF
TRBV30	12	TRBJ1-2	AWSKGQRTYGYT
TRBV11-1	13	TRBJ1-1	ASSLGQGRNTEAF
TRBV7-9	15	TRBJ1-4	ASSSTGPDLRGEKLF
TRBV29-1	12	TRBJ2-7	SVAPGTGPYEQY
TRBV6-1	13	TRBJ1-5	ASSDSDRGIGPQH
TRBV30	11	TRBJ1-1	AWSPTGIAEAF
TRBV5-4	14	TRBJ2-1	ASSPGGIGRANEQF